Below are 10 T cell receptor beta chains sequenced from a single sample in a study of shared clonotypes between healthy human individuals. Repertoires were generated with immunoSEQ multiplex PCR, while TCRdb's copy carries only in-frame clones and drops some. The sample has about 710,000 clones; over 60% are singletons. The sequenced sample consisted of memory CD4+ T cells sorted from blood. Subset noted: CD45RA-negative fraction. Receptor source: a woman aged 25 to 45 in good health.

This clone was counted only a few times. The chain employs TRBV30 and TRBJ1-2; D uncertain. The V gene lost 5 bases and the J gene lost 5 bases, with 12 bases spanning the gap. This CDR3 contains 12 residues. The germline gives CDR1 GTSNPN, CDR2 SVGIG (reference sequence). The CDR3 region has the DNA TGTGCCTGGTCCAACCCCGGTTATGGCTACACCTTC. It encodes CAWSNPGYGYTF.

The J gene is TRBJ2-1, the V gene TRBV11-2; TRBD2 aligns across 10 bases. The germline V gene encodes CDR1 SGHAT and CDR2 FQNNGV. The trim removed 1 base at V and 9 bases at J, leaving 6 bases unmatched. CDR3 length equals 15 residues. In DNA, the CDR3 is TGTGCCAGCAGCTTAGGTACTAGCGGGATATCTGAGCAGTTCTTC. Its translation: CASSLGTSGISEQFF.

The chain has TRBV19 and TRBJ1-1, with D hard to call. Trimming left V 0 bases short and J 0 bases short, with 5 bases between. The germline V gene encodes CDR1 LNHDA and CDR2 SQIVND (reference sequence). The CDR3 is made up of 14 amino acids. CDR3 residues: CASSIDGLNTEAFF. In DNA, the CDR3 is TGTGCCAGTAGTATAGACGGATTGAACACTGAAGCTTTCTTT.

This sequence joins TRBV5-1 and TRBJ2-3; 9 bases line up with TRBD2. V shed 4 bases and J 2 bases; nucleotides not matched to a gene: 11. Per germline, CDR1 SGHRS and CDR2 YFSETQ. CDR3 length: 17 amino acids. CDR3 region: CASSQQSGTSPTDTQYF. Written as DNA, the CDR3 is TGCGCCAGCAGCCAGCAATCCGGGACTAGCCCCACAGATACGCAGTATTTT.

CDR3 coding DNA: TGTGCCAGCAGCTCAACAGGGAACGAGCAGTACTTC. This translates into CASSSTGNEQYF. This chain links TRBV5-8 with TRBJ2-7; tentatively, D is TRBD1 (6 bases). V was trimmed by 3 bases and J by 5 bases, leaving 9 bases between them. Germline V gene sequence: CDR1 SGHTS, CDR2 YDEGEE. This CDR3 is built from 12 residues.

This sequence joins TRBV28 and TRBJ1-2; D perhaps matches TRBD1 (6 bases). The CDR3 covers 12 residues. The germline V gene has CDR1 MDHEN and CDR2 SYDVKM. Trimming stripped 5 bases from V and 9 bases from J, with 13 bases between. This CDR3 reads CASSQIRGSYTF. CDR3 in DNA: TGTGCCAGCAGTCAAATCAGGGGAAGCTACACCTTC.

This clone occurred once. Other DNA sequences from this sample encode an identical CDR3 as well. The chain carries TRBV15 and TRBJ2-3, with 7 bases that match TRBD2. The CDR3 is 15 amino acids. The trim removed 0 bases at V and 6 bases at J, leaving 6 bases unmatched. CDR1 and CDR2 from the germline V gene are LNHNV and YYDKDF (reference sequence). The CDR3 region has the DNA TGTGCCACCAGCAGAGATGGCGGGAGTACGGATACGCAGTATTTT. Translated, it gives CATSRDGGSTDTQYF. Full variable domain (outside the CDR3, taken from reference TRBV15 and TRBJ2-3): DAMVIQNPRYQVTQFGKPVTLSCSQTLNHNVMYWYQQKSSQAPKLLFHYYDKDFNNEADTPDNFQSRRPNTSFCFLDIRSPGLGDTAMYLCATSRDGGSTDTQYFGPGTRLTVL.

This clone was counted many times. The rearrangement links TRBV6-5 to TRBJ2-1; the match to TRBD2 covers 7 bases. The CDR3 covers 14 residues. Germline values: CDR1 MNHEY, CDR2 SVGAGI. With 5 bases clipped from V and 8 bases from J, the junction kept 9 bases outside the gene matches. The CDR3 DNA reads TGTGCCAGCAGTCGGACTAGACGTTTTGATGAGCAGTTCTTC. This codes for CASSRTRRFDEQFF.

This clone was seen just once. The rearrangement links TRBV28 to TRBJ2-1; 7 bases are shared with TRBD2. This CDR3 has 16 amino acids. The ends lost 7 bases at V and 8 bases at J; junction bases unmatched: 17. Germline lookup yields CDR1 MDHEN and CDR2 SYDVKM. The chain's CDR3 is CASIEPGTTSVDEQFF. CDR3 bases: TGTGCCAGCATTGAACCCGGGACTACTTCCGTCGATGAGCAGTTCTTC.

The CDR3 loop reads CASSLGTVRETQYF. Here the CDR3 DNA reads TGCGCCAGCAGCTTAGGGACAGTCCGGGAGACCCAGTACTTC. The chain couples TRBV5-1 to TRBJ2-5; 7 bases map to TRBD1. The CDR3 length is 14 residues. Losses at the gene ends were 2 bases for V and 5 bases for J; bases not matched to a gene: 6. Looked up from germline, CDR1 is SGHRS and CDR2 is YFSETQ.